Following are 32 T cell receptor beta chains from one sample sequenced in a study of memory B cells and T cells in multiple sclerosis (dated 2018 in TCRdb). To prepare the library, the immunoSEQ multiplex PCR assay was applied. TCRdb re-hosts the immuneACCESS table, in-frame sequences only. Its copies lack some clones; in the studies checked, an unresolved V gene accounts for under half of them, and the cause for the rest is not known. The sample data list over 35,000 clones, and over 75% of these were observed just once. The ten largest account for 0.9% to 1.3% of the sample. After CFSE-labeled PBMCs were cultured without a stimulus, the autoproliferating (CFSEdim) and non-proliferating (CFSEhi) T cell fractions were sequenced separately. A total of fewer than 6x10^7 CFSE-labeled PBMCs were cultured for 7 days without stimulus, and replicate wells were then pooled. Antigens of these TCRs are unknown.

Sequences were obtained from PBMCs from blood kept in culture. The source of these receptors is a human donor with multiple sclerosis.

Only one count was recorded for this clone. The chain uses TRBV27 and TRBJ2-3; TRBD1 or TRBD2 may be the D gene (5 bases each). The ends were cut back, 6 bases at V and 2 bases at J, with 9 bases in the middle. This CDR3 has 13 residues. The germline gives CDR1 MNHEY, CDR2 SMNVEV (reference sequence). The CDR3 sequence: CASRGVNTDTQYF. CDR3 in DNA: TGTGCCAGCAGGGGGGTGAACACAGATACGCAGTATTTT.

The V and J genes are TRBV18 and TRBJ2-2; 9 nucleotides align to TRBD2. The CDR3 has 18 residues. The germline CDR1 and CDR2 sequences are KGHSH and LQKENI. The junction had 9 bases not matched to a gene; V was cut back by 3 bases and J by 1 base. The CDR3 region is CASSPELAGARNTGELFF. The CDR3 DNA is TGTGCCAGCTCACCCGAATTAGCGGGGGCGCGGAACACCGGGGAGCTGTTTTTT.

The chain links TRBV7-2 to TRBJ2-1; TRBD2 might be the D (7 bases). Germline values: CDR1 SGHTA, CDR2 FQGNSA. V dropped 0 bases and J dropped 2 bases, with 11 bases sitting between them. CDR3 length: 16 residues. The CDR3 bases are TGTGCCAGCAGCTTAGCGTGGGAGGGGGCCTACAATGAGCAGTTCTTC. Amino acid sequence: CASSLAWEGAYNEQFF.

In its sample, this clone was seen a few times. The V and J genes are TRBV4-3 and TRBJ2-7; 7 bases agree with TRBD1. The length of the CDR3 is 15 residues. The V gene's germline CDR1 is LGHNA and CDR2 YSLEER. The V gene end was trimmed by 0 bases and the J gene end by 3 bases; junction bases not matched to a gene: 5. Here the CDR3 reads CASSQDRTGLYEQYF. The DNA of the CDR3 is TGCGCCAGCAGCCAAGATCGGACAGGCCTCTACGAGCAGTACTTC.

The CDR3 is CASSFTGNQPQHF. The DNA of the CDR3 is TGTGCCAGCAGTTTCACCGGGAATCAGCCCCAGCATTTT. The chain uses TRBV6-5 and TRBJ1-5; D uncertain. The germline V gene encodes CDR1 MNHEY and CDR2 SVGAGI. The CDR3 covers 13 residues. V dropped 4 bases and J dropped 4 bases, with 8 bases sitting between them.

This clone was detected a few times. The chain carries TRBV7-8 and TRBJ1-5; 9 bases agree with TRBD1. The J segment lost 6 bases and the V segment lost 0 bases, leaving 9 bases of the junction unmatched. The CDR3 consists of 17 residues. Germline CDR1 is SGHVS and CDR2 is FQNEAQ. The CDR3: CASSLASGTGIGQPQHF. The CDR3 DNA reads as TGTGCCAGCAGCTTAGCCTCCGGGACAGGGATTGGTCAGCCCCAGCATTTT.

The chain links TRBV6-1 to TRBJ2-3; 7 bases match TRBD2. The CDR3 runs 14 residues. Germline values: CDR1 MNHNS, CDR2 SASEGT. Losses at the gene ends were 7 bases for V and 1 base for J; bases not matched to a gene: 5. CDR3: CASTMSGGTDTQYF. The DNA of the CDR3 is TGTGCCAGCACGATGAGCGGGGGCACAGATACGCAGTATTTT.

This clone showed up just a few times. The chain recombines TRBV4-1 with TRBJ1-1, with D unclear. CDR3 length equals 15 residues. Trimming removed 1 base at V and 0 bases at J, with 9 bases between. Looked up from germline, CDR1 is MGHRA and CDR2 is YSYEKL. CDR3 loop: CASSQVAGLNTEAFF. DNA of the CDR3: TGCGCCAGCAGCCAAGTAGCGGGATTGAACACTGAAGCTTTCTTT.

The chain uses TRBV7-9 and TRBJ2-3; 8 nucleotides align to TRBD2. The CDR3 extends over 16 amino acids. Germline values: CDR1 SEHNR, CDR2 FQNEAQ (reference sequence). J gave up 1 base and V 4 bases, and 7 bases lay outside the gene matches. This chain's CDR3 is CASSSPPGGGTDTQYF. The CDR3 region has the DNA TGTGCCAGCAGCTCCCCTCCGGGGGGGGGCACAGATACGCAGTATTTT. The full variable domain, its missing parts supplied by reference TRBV7-9 and TRBJ2-3, is DTGVSQNPRHKITKRGQNVTFRCDPISEHNRLYWYRQTLGQGPEFLTYFQNEAQLEKSRLLSDRFSAERPKGSFSTLEIQRTEQGDSAMYLCASSSPPGGGTDTQYFGPGTRLTVL.

This chain links TRBV19 with TRBJ1-1; D might be TRBD1 (6 bases). With 5 bases removed from V and 5 bases from J, the gap between germline ends came to 12 bases. CDR3 length: 13 amino acids. CDR1 and CDR2 from the germline V gene are LNHDA and SQIVND (reference sequence). The CDR3: CASSYGGRTEAFF. The CDR3 DNA reads as TGTGCCAGTAGTTATGGGGGGCGGACTGAAGCTTTCTTT.

The chain carries TRBV4-2 and TRBJ2-1, with D possibly TRBD1 on 5 matching bases. CDR1 is LGHNA and CDR2 is YNFKEQ in the germline V gene. The CDR3 covers 15 residues. The V gene lost 3 bases and the J gene lost 5 bases, with 14 bases spanning the gap. As DNA, the CDR3 is TGTGCCAGCAGCCAGGGGCCCCTTATGGACAATGAGCAGTTCTTC. It specifies CASSQGPLMDNEQFF.

This clone came up a few times. The chain links TRBV11-2 to TRBJ1-4, with D unresolved. Trimming shortened V by 6 bases and J by 1 base, and 9 bases separated the two germline ends. CDR3 size: 14 residues. Germline V gene sequence: CDR1 SGHAT, CDR2 FQNNGV. The CDR3 coding sequence is TGTGCCAGCAGATCACCGGGAACTAATGAAAAACTGTTTTTT. Protein sequence: CASRSPGTNEKLFF.

The chain employs TRBV6-1 and TRBJ1-5; a possible D gene is TRBD1 (5 bases). This CDR3 has 15 amino acids. CDR1 and CDR2 from the germline V gene are MNHNS and SASEGT. The germline V and J ends were trimmed by 5 bases and 0 bases, with 11 bases remaining between them. The CDR3 sequence: CASSRQWDSNQPQHF. The CDR3 DNA sequence: TGTGCCAGCAGTCGACAGTGGGATAGCAATCAGCCCCAGCATTTT.

The chain employs TRBV11-2 and TRBJ2-1, with 9 bases matching TRBD1. Germline CDR1 and CDR2: SGHAT and FQNNGV. CDR3 length equals 15 residues. With V trimmed by 6 bases and J by 4 bases, 7 bases remained unmatched. CDR3 sequence (DNA): TGTGCCAGCAGGACTGGGACAGGGACATACAATGAGCAGTTCTTC. This gives the protein CASRTGTGTYNEQFF.

V is TRBV27 and J is TRBJ2-7, with D perhaps TRBD2 (6 bases). Trimming removed 3 bases from V and 3 bases from J, with 15 bases in between. The CDR3 length is 15 residues. The V gene's germline CDR1 is MNHEY and CDR2 SMNVEV (reference sequence). The DNA of the CDR3 is TGTGCCAGCAGTTTTGCCGGGACGGGACTCTACGAGCAGTACTTC. It specifies CASSFAGTGLYEQYF.

The chain joins TRBV6-1 to TRBJ1-2; unclear D gene. The CDR3 sequence is 11 residues long. V was cut by 0 bases and J by 4 bases, with 0 bases left in between. CDR1 MNHNS and CDR2 SASEGT come from the germline V gene. This CDR3 reads CASSEAYGYTF. The CDR3, as DNA: TGTGCCAGCAGTGAAGCCTATGGCTACACCTTC.

The chain joins TRBV7-2 to TRBJ2-7; no clear D. Trimming took 4 bases from V and 4 from J, leaving 8 bases between them. CDR1 is SGHTA and CDR2 is FQGNSA in the germline V gene. This CDR3 has 12 amino acids. CDR3 nucleotide sequence: TGTGCCAGCAGCTCACGGCCTTACGAGCAGTACTTC. Its protein is CASSSRPYEQYF.

This chain joins TRBV6-1 and TRBJ2-6; D uncertain. V was trimmed by 1 base and J by 0 bases, leaving 7 bases between them. The CDR3 is 16 amino acids. CDR1 is MNHNS and CDR2 is SASEGT in the germline V gene. This CDR3 reads CASSEGVLSGANVLTF. Here the CDR3 DNA reads TGTGCCAGCAGTGAAGGGGTACTCTCTGGGGCCAACGTCCTGACTTTC.

This rearrangement joins TRBV4-3 to TRBJ2-1, with D unresolved. The V and J ends lost 0 bases and 10 bases respectively, with 13 bases between them. The CDR3 is made up of 14 amino acids. In germline, CDR1 is LGHNA, CDR2 YSLEER. Here the CDR3 DNA reads TGCGCCAGCAGCCAAGATCCCAGAGACCCCGAGCAGTTCTTC. This gives the protein CASSQDPRDPEQFF.

This clone appeared once. The CDR3, as DNA: TGTGCCAGCAGTGACGATCGGGACAGGCGAAACTATGGCTACACCTTC. It is translated as CASSDDRDRRNYGYTF. The rearrangement uses TRBV6-1 and TRBJ1-2, with TRBD1 matching 8 bases. Germline V gene data show CDR1 as MNHNS and CDR2 as SASEGT. J gave up 2 bases and V 3 bases, and 8 bases lay outside the gene matches. The CDR3 has 16 amino acids.

The chain is built from TRBV4-3 and TRBJ1-2; D might be TRBD1 (6 bases). Trimming took 2 bases from V and 8 from J, leaving 12 bases between them. Germline assignment: CDR1 LGHNA and CDR2 YSLEER. The CDR3 runs 13 residues. For the CDR3, the DNA is TGCGCCAGCAGCCAACAGGGGTTTGGGGGCTACACCTTC. Residues: CASSQQGFGGYTF.

This clone was detected a few times. CDR3 bases: TGCGCCAGCAGCCAATTTGGTTTGCAGGGCCCTACCAATGAGCAGTTCTTC. The encoded protein is CASSQFGLQGPTNEQFF. The chain couples TRBV4-1 to TRBJ2-1, with D perhaps TRBD1 (5 bases). CDR3 size: 17 residues. The V end was cut by 2 bases, the J end by 6 bases, with 20 bases between. Per germline, CDR1 MGHRA and CDR2 YSYEKL.

This clone appeared a few times. The V call is TRBV19, the J call TRBJ1-4, with D perhaps matching TRBD1 (6 bases). The length of the CDR3 is 16 residues. Germline CDR1 and CDR2: LNHDA and SQIVND (reference sequence). Trimming stripped 4 bases from V and 0 bases from J, with 12 bases between. The CDR3 DNA sequence: TGTGCCAGTAGTAGGGGGACACTGGCAACTAATGAAAAACTGTTTTTT. Protein: CASSRGTLATNEKLFF.

The CDR3 spells CASSQSRNRNYGYTF. The DNA of the CDR3 is TGCGCCAGCAGCCAATCCCGGAACAGGAACTATGGCTACACCTTC. The rearrangement links TRBV4-1 to TRBJ1-2; D possibly corresponds to TRBD1 (5 bases). Trimming stripped 2 bases from V and 2 bases from J, with 12 bases between. The CDR3 length is 15 residues. Germline-derived CDR1 and CDR2 are MGHRA and YSYEKL.

This clone was counted a single time. V is TRBV19 and J is TRBJ2-2; a weak D match, TRBD2 (5 bases). V lost 8 bases and J 0 bases, leaving 7 bases between the germline ends. Germline lookup yields CDR1 LNHDA and CDR2 SQIVND (reference sequence). There are 13 residues in the CDR3. The CDR3 region has the DNA TGTGCCAGTTCCGGGACGAACACCGGGGAGCTGTTTTTT. Translation gives CASSGTNTGELFF.

This chain's CDR3 is CASSYPFGGVTDTQYF. Written as DNA, the CDR3 is TGTGCCAGCAGTTACCCTTTCGGGGGGGTCACAGATACGCAGTATTTT. The genes are TRBV6-6 and TRBJ2-3; 8 bases are shared with TRBD2. This CDR3 contains 16 residues. J gave up 2 bases and V 2 bases, and 6 bases lay outside the gene matches. CDR1 is MNHNY and CDR2 is SVGAGI in the germline V gene (reference sequence).

CDR3 in amino acids: CASSQVPPVQNEQFF. Written as DNA, the CDR3 is TGCGCCAGCAGCCAAGTTCCCCCCGTTCAGAATGAGCAGTTCTTC. J is TRBJ2-1 and V is TRBV4-3; no reliable D call. Trimming removed 1 base from V and 7 bases from J, with 14 bases in between. This CDR3 region has 15 residues. From germline, CDR1 is LGHNA and CDR2 YSLEER.

This chain connects TRBV30 to TRBJ2-7; no clear D gene. This CDR3 spans 13 amino acids. Germline values: CDR1 GTSNPN, CDR2 SVGIG (reference sequence). V shed 1 base and J shed 3 bases, with 10 bases lying between them. In DNA, the CDR3 is TGTGCCTGGAGTGAGGCCGCTAGCTACGAGCAGTACTTC. Its translation: CAWSEAASYEQYF.

The rearrangement joins TRBV2 to TRBJ1-5; 7 bases align to TRBD1. CDR3 length: 15 amino acids. The J segment lost 0 bases and the V segment lost 7 bases, leaving 6 bases of the junction unmatched. CDR1 is SNHLY, CDR2 FYNNEI, per germline. CDR3 coding DNA: TGTGCCAGCAAATTGACAGGGTATAGCAATCAGCCCCAGCATTTT. It codes for CASKLTGYSNQPQHF.

This chain joins TRBV11-2 and TRBJ1-2, with a weak D call TRBD1 (5 bases). Germline CDR1 and CDR2: SGHAT and FQNNGV. Trimming took 1 base from V and 5 from J, leaving 11 bases between them. The CDR3 is 14 residues long. The CDR3 DNA is TGTGCCAGCAGCTTAGTAGACAGCCTTTATGGCTACACCTTC. This translates into CASSLVDSLYGYTF.

The chain carries TRBV11-3 and TRBJ2-2, with D perhaps matching TRBD1 or TRBD2 (6 bases each). The V and J ends lost 2 bases and 5 bases respectively, with 9 bases between them. The CDR3 sequence is 14 residues long. Germline CDR1 is SGHNT and CDR2 is YENEEA. The CDR3 DNA sequence: TGTGCCAGCAGCTTAAGGGGGGCAACCGGGGAGCTGTTTTTT. Amino acids: CASSLRGATGELFF.

The V call is TRBV30, the J call TRBJ1-2; D is uncertain. The CDR3 has 11 residues. Germline assignment: CDR1 GTSNPN and CDR2 SVGIG (reference sequence). Trimming removed 2 bases from V and 7 bases from J, with 8 bases in between. The CDR3 region is CAWSSSLGYTF. The CDR3 nucleotides are TGTGCCTGGAGTTCCAGCCTTGGCTACACCTTC.